These 19 T cell receptor beta chains were all obtained from the same sample, sequenced in a study of regulatory T cells in long-lasting Graves disease (dated by TCRdb to about 2021). In the paper's terms, the time point label means: newly diagnosed GD, antithyroid drugs for less than 3 months. RNA was extracted from PBMCs in TRIzol for both TCR sequencing and RNA sequencing. The library was generated by multiplex PCR. For sequencing, an Illumina HiSeq 4000 was employed. CDR3 regions were amplified by Arm-PCR with iRepertoire HTBI primers to construct TCR beta libraries. Using fastp trimming at Q25 and MiXCR clonotype assembly, TCRdb reanalyzed the public sequencing data and kept in-frame beta chains. Under each unique CDR3 protein, matching rows form one entry showing the most common genes and DNA. A total of almost 450,000 distinct CDR3 sequences appear in this sample, approximately 16% of them only once. The ten largest clones add up to roughly 10% of the sample.

A further study also used this sample, focusing on T cells in Graves' hyperthyroidism and ophthalmopathy.

This material consisted of peripheral blood mononuclear cells (PBMCs), taken at new diagnosis, from a patient treated with antithyroid drugs. These receptors were collected from a woman in her 30s with Graves disease. Donor details come from another sample of the same person, matched by shared clones.

This clonotype was picked up a small number of times. This sequence may be a read error, since a much larger clone differs from it by one base. The chain links TRBV27 to TRBJ2-3, with D tentatively TRBD2 (6 bases). CDR3 length: 17 residues. Per the germline V gene, CDR1 is MNHEY and CDR2 is SMNVEV (reference sequence). V was clipped by 5 bases and J by 0 bases, with 18 bases between them. In DNA, the CDR3 is TGTGCCAGCAGTGGCGGGATAGTGGTGGTTAGCACAGATACGCAGTATTTT. Its protein is CASSGGIVVVSTDTQYF.

There are many counts of this clonotype. The chain combines TRBV27 with TRBJ2-7, with no clear D. CDR3 length equals 15 residues. Between the trimmed V and J ends, which lost 5 bases and 4 bases, there was a span of 18 bases. CDR1 is MNHEY and CDR2 is SMNVEV in the germline V gene (reference sequence). DNA of the CDR3: TGTGCCAGCAGTGCGGACGGCGTAAGCCCGTACGAGCAGTACTTC. It is translated as CASSADGVSPYEQYF.

The sample holds a few counts of this clonotype. CDR3 nucleotides: TGTGCCAGCACTGGACAGGGAGAAAAAGAGACCCAGTACTTC. This codes for CASTGQGEKETQYF. V and J are TRBV6-2 or TRBV6-3 and TRBJ2-5; 8 bases map to TRBD1. Germline V gives CDR1 MNHEY, CDR2 SVGEGT. There are 14 residues in the CDR3. J gave up 3 bases and V 7 bases, and 7 bases lay outside the gene matches.

In its sample, this clonotype was seen many times. The chain employs TRBV27 and TRBJ2-3; D is uncertain. CDR3 length equals 15 residues. V was cut by 4 bases and J by 1 base, with 12 bases left in between. CDR1 is MNHEY and CDR2 is SMNVEV in the germline V gene (reference sequence). The CDR3 loop is CASSSVRRRTDTQYF. The CDR3 nucleotides are TGTGCCAGCAGTTCGGTGCGGAGACGCACAGATACGCAGTATTTT.

The J gene is TRBJ2-7, the V gene TRBV27, with 11 bases that match TRBD2. With 8 bases clipped from V and 4 bases from J, the junction kept 4 bases outside the gene matches. The germline V gene encodes CDR1 MNHEY and CDR2 SMNVEV (reference sequence). The CDR3 contains 13 residues. The CDR3 coding sequence is TGTGCCAGCCGGACTAGCGGGTGGTACGAGCAGTACTTC. It translates to CASRTSGWYEQYF.

This clonotype was picked up many times. The rearrangement links TRBV28 to TRBJ1-5; the match to TRBD1 covers 9 bases. With V trimmed by 4 bases and J by 2 bases, 6 bases remained unmatched. Germline-derived CDR1 and CDR2 are MDHEN and SYDVKM. The CDR3 spans 16 residues. CDR3 in amino acids: CASSYGTGSGNQPQHF. In DNA form, the CDR3 reads TGTGCCAGCAGTTACGGGACAGGGTCGGGCAATCAGCCCCAGCATTTT.

At least ten counts were recorded for this clonotype. The J gene is TRBJ1-1, the V gene TRBV11-2, with a tentative D call TRBD1 (6 bases). The CDR3 runs 12 residues. The germline V gene has CDR1 SGHAT and CDR2 FQNNGV. V was clipped by 8 bases and J by 0 bases, with 7 bases between them. For the CDR3, the DNA is TGTGCCAGCGGGACAATGAACACTGAAGCTTTCTTT. Translation gives CASGTMNTEAFF.

Many counts were recorded for this clonotype. The rearrangement uses TRBV18 and TRBJ2-5; 13 bases agree with TRBD2. The germline gives CDR1 KGHSH, CDR2 LQKENI. The CDR3 runs to 17 residues. J gave up 3 bases and V 5 bases, and 9 bases lay outside the gene matches. The CDR3 DNA reads as TGTGCCAGCTCATTACGACTAGCGGGAGGAGTAAAAGAGACCCAGTACTTC. Its protein product is CASSLRLAGGVKETQYF.

The chain uses TRBV7-9 and TRBJ2-4, with D perhaps given as TRBD1 or TRBD2 (5 bases each). The CDR3 loop spans 14 amino acids. Trimming left V 6 bases short and J 8 bases short, with 17 bases between. Germline V gives CDR1 SEHNR, CDR2 FQNEAQ (reference sequence). CDR3 nucleotide sequence: TGTGCCAGCAGTTCCGACAGCAGAGGGGACATTCAGTACTTC. Its translation is CASSSDSRGDIQYF.

This chain joins TRBV28 and TRBJ1-4; D is ambiguous. The CDR3 totals 14 residues. V shed 6 bases and J shed 9 bases, with 17 bases lying between them. CDR1 is MDHEN, CDR2 SYDVKM, per germline. This CDR3 is CASRTGSEGKKLFF. CDR3 coding DNA: TGTGCCAGCAGGACCGGTTCGGAGGGTAAAAAACTGTTTTTT.

About this clonotype itself: Given a much more abundant clone one base away, this may be a read error. The chain carries TRBV7-2 and TRBJ2-5, with 7 bases that match TRBD2. The CDR3 has 14 residues. Germline-derived CDR1 and CDR2 are SGHTA and FQGNSA. The CDR3, as DNA: TGTGCCGGCAGCCCCGCGGGAGTTCAAGAGACCCAGTACTTC. Amino acids: CAGSPAGVQETQYF.

About this clonotype: Relative to the germline gene, one junction end is altered; a read error may explain this. This rearrangement joins TRBV28 to TRBJ2-3; possible D gene TRBD2, 5 bases. The CDR3 is 16 amino acids. Per germline, CDR1 MDHEN and CDR2 SYDVKM. CDR3 amino acids: CASSQEPADSTDTQYF. The CDR3 coding sequence is TGCGCCAGCAGCCAAGAACCAGCGGACAGCACAGATACGCAGTATTTT. Supplemented by reference TRBV28 and TRBJ2-3, the full variable domain reads DVKVTQSSRYLVKRTGEKVFLECVQDMDHENMFWYRQDPGLGLRLIYFSYDVKMKEKGDIPEGYSVSREKKERFSLILESASTNQTSMYLCASSQEPADSTDTQYFGPGTRLTVL.

This clonotype was counted between two and nine times. The chain combines TRBV27 with TRBJ2-2; D possibly corresponds to TRBD2 (6 bases). This CDR3 contains 14 residues. V lost 3 bases and J 7 bases, leaving 12 bases between the germline ends. CDR1 is MNHEY and CDR2 is SMNVEV in the germline V gene (reference sequence). The CDR3, as DNA: TGTGCCAGCAGTTTGGAGGGTAGGGTCGGGGAGCTGTTTTTT. Amino acid sequence: CASSLEGRVGELFF.

The table lists this clonotype with a few counts. A read error is possible here, since a much larger clone lies one base away. For the CDR3, the DNA is TGTGCCAGCAGCCAAGATATTTCGGCTAGCGGGCGACCCTACAATGAGCAGTTCTTC. Translated, it gives CASSQDISASGRPYNEQFF. V usage is TRBV14 and J usage is TRBJ2-1; TRBD2 agrees at 8 bases. This CDR3 has 19 amino acids. Germline V gene lookup returns CDR1 SGHDN and CDR2 FVKESK. The trim removed 0 bases at V and 2 bases at J, leaving 12 bases unmatched.

The chain uses TRBV7-6 and TRBJ2-2; TRBD2 matches 9 bases. The CDR3 spans 22 residues. With 2 bases clipped from V and 1 base from J, the junction kept 20 bases outside the gene matches. CDR1 and CDR2 (germline): SGHVS, FNYEAQ. CDR3 in amino acids: CASSLRAGWTSDLKKNTGELFF. The CDR3 region has the DNA TGTGCCAGCAGCTTACGGGCAGGATGGACTAGCGACTTAAAGAAGAACACCGGGGAGCTGTTTTTT. The variable domain in full, completed from reference TRBV7-6 and TRBJ2-2, reads GAGVSQSPRYKVTKRGQDVALRCDPISGHVSLYWYRQALGQGPEFLTYFNYEAQQDKSGLPNDRFSAERPEGSISTLTIQRTEQRDSAMYRCASSLRAGWTSDLKKNTGELFFGEGSRLTVL.

There are many counts of this clonotype. The genes are TRBV20-1 and TRBJ1-4; D gene uncertain. Trimming took off 6 bases at V and 5 bases at J, with 16 bases between the two ends. Germline loops: CDR1 DFQATT, CDR2 SNEGSKA (reference sequence). CDR3 size: 14 residues. CDR3 bases: TGCAGTGCCCGAGGGAGCTCTCGGAATGAAAAACTGTTTTTT. Its protein is CSARGSSRNEKLFF.

This clonotype came up many times. This rearrangement joins TRBV18 to TRBJ1-5; D is perhaps TRBD1 (5 bases). V shed 4 bases and J shed 4 bases, with 14 bases lying between them. This CDR3 contains 15 residues. CDR1 KGHSH and CDR2 LQKENI come from the germline V gene. CDR3 bases: TGTGCCAGCTCACGGGGGGAAAACGGGAATCAGCCCCAGCATTTT. Translating it yields CASSRGENGNQPQHF.

This clonotype was recorded many times. The chain uses TRBV20-1 and TRBJ2-2; TRBD2 matches 13 bases. Germline-derived CDR1 and CDR2 are DFQATT and SNEGSKA (reference sequence). J gave up 3 bases and V 6 bases, and 19 bases lay outside the gene matches. The CDR3 spans 20 residues. In nucleotides, the CDR3 is TGCAGTGCGCCATGGACCCCAGGACTAGCGGGAGTCCGGGACACCGGGGAGCTGTTTTTT. This encodes CSAPWTPGLAGVRDTGELFF.

The CDR3 reads CASSSPTSPHNEQFF. CDR3 coding DNA: TGTGCCAGCAGCTCTCCGACTAGTCCCCACAATGAGCAGTTCTTC. This rearrangement joins TRBV7-9 to TRBJ2-1; weak D call: TRBD2 (6 bases). The CDR3 extends over 15 amino acids. Trimming pared 4 bases from V and 5 bases from J, leaving 15 bases between. Germline-derived CDR1 and CDR2 are SEHNR and FQNEAQ (reference sequence).